Listed below are T cell receptor beta chains from one sample, sequenced in a study of sequential checkpoint blockade in melanoma. Sequencing used immunoSEQ multiplex PCR; TCRdb keeps in-frame clones, though not all of them. Of thousands of clones listed, roughly four fifths are singletons. The starting material was CD8+ T cells sorted from blood (inferred from file names), obtained from a patient given nivolumab and ipilimumab in sequence. The receptors here all came from a human donor with melanoma. Both conserved end residues are part of each CDR3. D genes are given only for firm matches. Size is omitted from some rows. Given values are once, few, many or a class for expanded clones.

-,TRBV4-2,TRBD2,TRBJ2-2,CASSQEASGGGGELFF,TGTGCCAGCAGCCAAGAAGCGTCGGGGGGGGGCGGGGAGCTGTTTTTT
-,TRBV7-9,TRBD1,TRBJ2-7,CASSLGPGQGYEQYF,TGTGCCAGCAGCTTAGGCCCGGGACAGGGCTACGAGCAGTACTTC
once,TRBV7-2,TRBD2,TRBJ2-1,CASSFTSGGDNEQFF,TGTGCCAGCAGCTTTACTAGCGGGGGTGACAATGAGCAGTTCTTC
-,TRBV6-5,-,TRBJ2-7,CASSYSERSYEQYF,TGTGCCAGCAGTTACTCGGAGCGGTCCTACGAGCAGTACTTC
few,TRBV6-6,-,TRBJ2-7,CASSYSVRGEQYF,TGTGCCAGCAGTTACTCGGTGCGGGGCGAGCAGTACTTC
-,TRBV28,TRBD1,TRBJ1-1,CASGTGRALYTEAFF,TGTGCCAGCGGGACAGGCAGGGCTCTATACACTGAAGCTTTCTTT
-,TRBV27,-,TRBJ2-7,CASSPSSYYEQYF,TGTGCCAGCAGTCCTTCCTCCTACTACGAGCAGTACTTC
-,TRBV15,-,TRBJ1-5,CATSRDAGVNQPQHF,TGTGCCACCAGCAGAGATGCAGGGGTCAATCAGCCCCAGCATTTT
-,TRBV19,-,TRBJ1-1,CASSPGQGPVDTEAFF,TGTGCCAGTAGTCCAGGCCAGGGCCCTGTGGACACTGAAGCTTTCTTT
-,TRBV4-2,TRBD2,TRBJ2-1,CASSHAGLAGSYNEQFF,TGTGCCAGCAGCCACGCCGGACTAGCGGGGTCCTACAATGAGCAGTTCTTC
medium-sized,TRBV4-2,TRBD1,TRBJ2-7,CASSQDEPDRAYEQYF,TGTGCCAGCAGCCAAGATGAGCCCGACAGGGCCTACGAGCAGTACTTC
-,TRBV6-1,-,TRBJ1-1,CASNSGEGGAEAFF,TGTGCCAGCAATTCAGGGGAAGGGGGAGCTGAAGCTTTCTTT
-,TRBV7-9,TRBD2,TRBJ2-7,CASSPPSGTLLYEQYF,TGTGCCAGCAGCCCACCTAGCGGGACCCTCCTCTACGAGCAGTACTTC
once,TRBV19,TRBD2,TRBJ2-7,CASSIKRGDRGSYEQYF,TGTGCCAGTAGTATTAAGCGGGGTGACCGGGGGTCCTACGAGCAGTACTTC
-,TRBV19,-,TRBJ1-5,CASSPIGGRIIQPQHF,TGTGCCAGTAGTCCCATCGGGGGGCGCATCATTCAGCCCCAGCATTTT
-,TRBV27,TRBD1,TRBJ2-7,CASSLLGQGDEQYF,TGTGCCAGCAGTTTACTAGGACAGGGGGACGAGCAGTACTTC
-,TRBV19,-,TRBJ2-7,CASSIGGLSYEQYF,TGTGCCAGTAGTATCGGGGGACTTTCCTACGAGCAGTACTTC
-,TRBV4-2,TRBD2,TRBJ2-1,CASSLNMLAGVINEQFF,TGTGCCAGCAGCCTCAATATGTTAGCGGGAGTAATAAATGAGCAGTTCTTC
medium-sized,TRBV19,-,TRBJ1-1,CASSIGGEDTEAFF,TGTGCCAGTAGTATAGGGGGCGAGGACACTGAAGCTTTCTTT
-,TRBV5-1,TRBD1,TRBJ1-1,CASSLFRGRTEAFF,TGCGCCAGCAGCTTGTTCAGGGGGCGAACTGAAGCTTTCTTT
few,TRBV12-5,TRBD1,TRBJ1-2,CASGFLTGADGYTF,TGTGCTAGTGGTTTCCTGACAGGGGCGGATGGCTACACCTTC
few,TRBV6-1,-,TRBJ2-1,CASSLDSLNEQFF,TGTGCCAGCAGTTTGGACTCCCTAAATGAGCAGTTCTTC